This is a list of T cell receptor beta chains from one sample in a study of neoadjuvant nivolumab and ipilimumab in lung cancer. Profiling relied on immunoSEQ multiplex PCR, and the TCRdb table lists in-frame clones only, not all of them. This table holds about 550 clones, 91% found once. Material: tumor tissue, obtained before neoadjuvant nivolumab, alone or with ipilimumab. These TCRs come from an adult with non-small cell lung cancer. Some clones in this sample may be carry-over from other donors' samples. Each CDR3 is given with its conserved first and last residue. D genes are given only for firm matches.

J gene | V gene | D gene | CDR3 protein
TRBJ2-1 | TRBV4-3 | . | CASSQGLGREQFF
TRBJ2-2 | TRBV5-1 | TRBD2 | CASSLEGLAGGRTGELFF
TRBJ1-4 | TRBV15 | . | CATRGWANEKLFF
TRBJ1-2 | TRBV2 | . | CASSVQAPRADGYTF
TRBJ1-2 | TRBV5-1 | . | CASSLETVNYGYTF
TRBJ1-2 | TRBV11-2 | . | CASSLDPGRPYTF
TRBJ1-1 | TRBV30 | . | CAWTNRGGTEAFF
TRBJ1-1 | TRBV7-9 | . | CASSPRDLSRTEAFF
TRBJ1-2 | TRBV5-1 | . | CASSDDGDYGYTF
TRBJ2-3 | TRBV6-5 | . | CASSYRGDTQYF
TRBJ2-3 | TRBV5-6 | TRBD2 | CASSSGGGTQYF
TRBJ2-7 | TRBV19 | . | CASSLSGDTPKQYF
TRBJ2-2 | TRBV19 | . | CASRSQGFTGELFF
TRBJ1-5 | TRBV6-5 | . | CASRDTGSGQPQHF
TRBJ2-7 | TRBV11-1 | . | CASSFSSSYEQYF
TRBJ2-5 | TRBV7-9 | . | CASSLGTGEQETQYF
TRBJ1-2 | TRBV19 | TRBD1 | CATSQGRHGYTF
TRBJ2-3 | TRBV5-1 | TRBD1 | CASSLGTGAWDTQYF
TRBJ2-2 | TRBV11-1 | . | CASTPTGKNTGELFF
TRBJ2-3 | TRBV10-3 | TRBD1 | CAISDRGDTQYF
TRBJ2-5 | TRBV7-9 | TRBD2 | CASRPAGGRDQETQYF
TRBJ1-5 | TRBV7-2 | TRBD1 | CASSTTGGSNQPQHF
TRBJ2-1 | TRBV6-1 | . | CASSWWRFVFF
TRBJ2-4 | TRBV6-5 | . | CASSYITRRRKNIQYF
TRBJ2-7 | TRBV30 | TRBD2 | CASSPGTSGVGGSYEQYF
TRBJ2-7 | TRBV6-1 | . | CASTQPEVEQYF
TRBJ2-1 | TRBV7-6 | . | CASSLGSRGAAKYNEQFF
TRBJ2-1 | TRBV11-2 | TRBD2 | CASSIAGVPYNEQFF
TRBJ2-7 | TRBV19 | . | CASSHNTRQYF
TRBJ1-1 | TRBV9 | . | CASSVAFQGEAFF
TRBJ1-4 | TRBV7-9 | . | CASSSTGGDQGELFF
TRBJ2-1 | TRBV7-2 | TRBD2 | CASSFDGGRTYNEQFF
TRBJ2-2 | TRBV19 | TRBD2 | CASSILAGGANTGELFF
TRBJ1-5 | TRBV6-1 | . | CASTKEGRGQPQHF
TRBJ1-5 | TRBV27 | . | CASSLTYSNQPQHF
TRBJ2-2 | TRBV5-1 | . | CASSLGGSRVVGELFF
TRBJ2-1 | TRBV4-3 | . | CASSPRNSDNEQFF